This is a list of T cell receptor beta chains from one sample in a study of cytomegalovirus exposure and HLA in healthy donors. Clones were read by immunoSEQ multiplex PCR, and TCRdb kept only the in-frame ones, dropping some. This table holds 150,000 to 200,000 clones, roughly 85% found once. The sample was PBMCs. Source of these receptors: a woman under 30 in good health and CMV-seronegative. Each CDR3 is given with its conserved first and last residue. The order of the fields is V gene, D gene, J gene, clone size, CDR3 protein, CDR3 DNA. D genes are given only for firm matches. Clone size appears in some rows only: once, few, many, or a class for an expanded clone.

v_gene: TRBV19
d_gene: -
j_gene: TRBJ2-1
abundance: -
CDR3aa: CASSPRVTYNEQFF
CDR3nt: TGTGCCAGTAGCCCGCGGGTGACTTACAATGAGCAGTTCTTC

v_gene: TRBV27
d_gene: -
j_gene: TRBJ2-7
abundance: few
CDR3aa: CASSLSILHYEQYF
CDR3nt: TGTGCCAGCAGTTTATCGATACTACACTACGAGCAGTACTTC

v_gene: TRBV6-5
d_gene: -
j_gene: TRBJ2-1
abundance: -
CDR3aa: CASSYSRLADNEQFF
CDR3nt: TGTGCCAGCAGTTACTCGAGATTAGCGGACAATGAGCAGTTCTTC

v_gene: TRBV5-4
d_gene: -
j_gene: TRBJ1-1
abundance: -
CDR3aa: CASSLSERLNTEAFF
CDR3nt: TGTGCCAGCAGCTTGAGTGAGCGACTGAACACTGAAGCTTTCTTT

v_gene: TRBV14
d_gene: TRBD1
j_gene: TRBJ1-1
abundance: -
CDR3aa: CASSQDREGTGFMMNTEAFF
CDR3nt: TGTGCCAGCAGCCAAGATCGGGAGGGGACAGGGTTTATGATGAACACTGAAGCTTTCTTT

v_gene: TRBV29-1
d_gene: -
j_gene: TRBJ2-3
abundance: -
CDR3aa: CSVVSGTDTQYF
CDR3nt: TGCAGCGTTGTGAGCGGCACAGATACGCAGTATTTT

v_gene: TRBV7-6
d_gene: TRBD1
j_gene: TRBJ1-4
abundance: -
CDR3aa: CASSLAKPGQAGELFF
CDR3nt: TGTGCCAGCAGCTTAGCGAAACCGGGACAGGCTGGGGAACTGTTTTTT

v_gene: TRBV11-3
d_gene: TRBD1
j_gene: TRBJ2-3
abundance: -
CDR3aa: CASSPWTGRFTDTQYF
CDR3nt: TGTGCCAGCAGCCCCTGGACAGGGCGATTCACAGATACGCAGTATTTT

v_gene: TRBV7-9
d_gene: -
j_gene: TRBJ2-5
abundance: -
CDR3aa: CASSPDTEETQYF
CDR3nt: TGTGCCAGCAGCCCAGACACCGAGGAGACCCAGTACTTC

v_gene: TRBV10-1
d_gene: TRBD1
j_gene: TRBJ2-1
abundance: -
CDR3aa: CASSGGQGMDEQFF
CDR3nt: TGCGCCAGCAGTGGGGGACAGGGGATGGATGAGCAGTTCTTC

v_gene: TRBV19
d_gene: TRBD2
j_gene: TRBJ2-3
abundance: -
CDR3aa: CASTLAGVTDTQYF
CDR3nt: TGTGCCAGTACCTTAGCGGGAGTCACAGATACGCAGTATTTT

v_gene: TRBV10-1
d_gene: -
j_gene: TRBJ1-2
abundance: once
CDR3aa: CASSEPGNYGYTF
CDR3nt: TGCGCCAGCAGTGAGCCCGGTAACTATGGCTACACCTTC

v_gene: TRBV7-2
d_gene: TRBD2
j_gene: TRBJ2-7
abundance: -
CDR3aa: CASSSRAGDTSYEQYF
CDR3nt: TGTGCCAGCAGCTCTAGAGCGGGAGACACCTCCTACGAGCAGTACTTC

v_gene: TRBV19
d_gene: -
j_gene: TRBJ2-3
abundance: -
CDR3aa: CASSIAVQATDTQYF
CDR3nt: TGTGCCAGTAGTATAGCGGTCCAAGCCACAGATACGCAGTATTTT

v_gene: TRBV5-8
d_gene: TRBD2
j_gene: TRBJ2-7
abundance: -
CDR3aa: CASSLWGGKAYEQYF
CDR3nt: TGTGCCAGCAGCTTGTGGGGGGGGAAGGCCTACGAGCAGTACTTC

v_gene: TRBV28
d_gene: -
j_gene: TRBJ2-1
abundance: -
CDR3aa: CASSVISPGLGNEQFF
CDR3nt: TGTGCCAGCAGTGTTATATCTCCGGGGTTAGGTAATGAGCAGTTCTTC

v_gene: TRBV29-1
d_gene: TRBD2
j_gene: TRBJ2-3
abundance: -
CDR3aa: CSVGYGRTENTQYF
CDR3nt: TGCAGCGTTGGGTACGGGAGGACGGAGAATACGCAGTATTTT